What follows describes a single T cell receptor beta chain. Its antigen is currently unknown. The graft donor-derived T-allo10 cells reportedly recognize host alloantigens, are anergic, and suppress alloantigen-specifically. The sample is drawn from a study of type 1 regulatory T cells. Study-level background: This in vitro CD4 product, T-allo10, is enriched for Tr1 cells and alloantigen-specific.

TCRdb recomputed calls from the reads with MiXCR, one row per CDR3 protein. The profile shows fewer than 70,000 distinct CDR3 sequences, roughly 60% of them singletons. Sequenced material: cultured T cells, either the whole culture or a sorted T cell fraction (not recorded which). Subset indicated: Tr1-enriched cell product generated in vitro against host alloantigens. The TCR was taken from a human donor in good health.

The CDR3 loop is CASRDLGILRGGRAKRSYEQYF. The DNA of the CDR3 is TGTGCCAGCAGAGACTTGGGGATTTTACGCGGCGGGAGGGCCAAACGTTCCTACGAGCAGTACTTC. The V call is TRBV2, the J call TRBJ2-7; 9 nucleotides match TRBD2. Germline V gene sequence: CDR1 SNHLY, CDR2 FYNNEI. Trimming cost V 6 bases and J 1 base; bases outside gene matches: 28. This CDR3 is 22 amino acids long.